This T cell receptor (beta chain) came from a study of CD8+CD57+ T cells in acquired aplastic anemia. Study overall: CD4+ and CD8+ cells, once sorted, gave DNA averaging roughly 3 ug.

The template for TCR beta VDJ and CDR3 sequence profiling was genomic DNA. TCRdb redid the calling of the reads with MiXCR, one entry per CDR3 protein. The sample contains 80,000 or so distinct CDR3 sequences, roughly 72% of which appear only once. The CDR3 is 12 amino acids. The V gene lost 5 bases and the J gene lost 8 bases, with 15 bases spanning the gap. Germline V CDR1 and CDR2: SQVTM, ANQGSEA. Individuals selected for sequencing had exhibited CD8+CD57+ cell expansion on flow cytometry. What was sequenced was sorted CD4+, CD8+, or CD8+CD57+ T cells (not recorded which) from PBMCs. The TCR originated in a human donor with aplastic anemia. J is TRBJ1-2 and V is TRBV29-1; D remains unclear. In DNA, the CDR3 is TGCAGCGTTCCTACGTCCAGCGGGGGCTACACCTTC. Residues: CSVPTSSGGYTF. The full variable domain, completed using reference TRBV29-1 and TRBJ1-2, is SAVISQKPSRDICQRGTSLTIQCQVDSQVTMMFWYRQQPGQSLTLIATANQGSEATYESGFVIDKFPISRPNLTFSTLTVSNMSPEDSSIYLCSVPTSSGGYTFGSGTRLTVV.